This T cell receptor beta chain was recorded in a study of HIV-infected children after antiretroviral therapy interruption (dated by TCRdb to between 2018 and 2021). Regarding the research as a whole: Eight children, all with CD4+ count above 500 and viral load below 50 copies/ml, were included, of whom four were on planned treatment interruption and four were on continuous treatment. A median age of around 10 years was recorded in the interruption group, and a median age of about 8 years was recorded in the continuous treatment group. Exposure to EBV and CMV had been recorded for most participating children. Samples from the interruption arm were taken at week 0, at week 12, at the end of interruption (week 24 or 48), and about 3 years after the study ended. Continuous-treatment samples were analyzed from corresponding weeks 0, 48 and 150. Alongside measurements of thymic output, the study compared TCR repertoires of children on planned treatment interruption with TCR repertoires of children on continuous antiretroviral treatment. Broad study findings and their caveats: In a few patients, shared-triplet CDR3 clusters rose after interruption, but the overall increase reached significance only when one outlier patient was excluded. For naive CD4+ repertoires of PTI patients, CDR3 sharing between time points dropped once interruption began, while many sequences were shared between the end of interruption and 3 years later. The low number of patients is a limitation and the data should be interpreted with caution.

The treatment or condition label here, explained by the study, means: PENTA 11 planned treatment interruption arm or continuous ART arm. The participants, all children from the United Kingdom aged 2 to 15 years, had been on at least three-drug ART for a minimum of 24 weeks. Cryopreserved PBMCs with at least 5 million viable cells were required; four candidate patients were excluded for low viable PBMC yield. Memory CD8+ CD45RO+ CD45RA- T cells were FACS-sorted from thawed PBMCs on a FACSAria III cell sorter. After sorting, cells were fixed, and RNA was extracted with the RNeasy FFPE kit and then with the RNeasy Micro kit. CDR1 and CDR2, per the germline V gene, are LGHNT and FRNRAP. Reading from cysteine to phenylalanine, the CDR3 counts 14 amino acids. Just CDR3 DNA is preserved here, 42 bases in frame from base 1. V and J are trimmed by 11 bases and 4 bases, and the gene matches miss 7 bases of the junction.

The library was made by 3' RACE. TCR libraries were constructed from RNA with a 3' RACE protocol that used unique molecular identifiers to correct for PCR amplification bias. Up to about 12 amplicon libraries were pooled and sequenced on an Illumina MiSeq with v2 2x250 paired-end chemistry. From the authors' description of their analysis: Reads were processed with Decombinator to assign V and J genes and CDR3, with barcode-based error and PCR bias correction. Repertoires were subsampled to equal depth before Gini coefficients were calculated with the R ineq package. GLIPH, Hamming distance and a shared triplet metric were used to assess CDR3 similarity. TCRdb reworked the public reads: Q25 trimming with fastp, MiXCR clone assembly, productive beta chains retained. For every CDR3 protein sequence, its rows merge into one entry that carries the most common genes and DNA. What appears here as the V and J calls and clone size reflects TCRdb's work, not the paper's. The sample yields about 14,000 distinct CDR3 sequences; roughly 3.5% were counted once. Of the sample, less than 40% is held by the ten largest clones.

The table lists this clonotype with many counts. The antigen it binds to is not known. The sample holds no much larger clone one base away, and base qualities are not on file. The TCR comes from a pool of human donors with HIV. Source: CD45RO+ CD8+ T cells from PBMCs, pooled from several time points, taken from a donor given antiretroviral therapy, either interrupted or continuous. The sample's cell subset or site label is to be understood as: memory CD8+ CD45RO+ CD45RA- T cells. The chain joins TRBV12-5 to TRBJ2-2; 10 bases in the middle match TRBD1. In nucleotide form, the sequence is TGTGCTGGTGCGGGGACAGGGGTCACCGGGGAGCTGTTTTTT. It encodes CAGAGTGVTGELFF.